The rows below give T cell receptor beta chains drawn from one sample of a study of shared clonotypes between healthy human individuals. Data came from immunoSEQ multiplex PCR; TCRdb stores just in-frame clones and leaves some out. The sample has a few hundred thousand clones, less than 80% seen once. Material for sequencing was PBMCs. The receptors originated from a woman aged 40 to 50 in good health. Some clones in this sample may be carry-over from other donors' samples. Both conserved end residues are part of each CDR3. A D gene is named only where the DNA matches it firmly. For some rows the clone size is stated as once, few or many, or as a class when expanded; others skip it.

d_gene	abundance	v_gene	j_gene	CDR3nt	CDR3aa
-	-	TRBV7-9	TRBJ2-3	TGTGCCAGCAGCTTTACCCGGGGAGATACGCAGTATTTT	CASSFTRGDTQYF
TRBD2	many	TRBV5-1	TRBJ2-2	TGCGCCAGCAGCCCGCGTCGGGCGGGAGATACCGGGGAGCTGTTTTTT	CASSPRRAGDTGELFF
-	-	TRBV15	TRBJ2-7	TGTGCCACCAGCAGAGATACACGGGAGCAGTACTTC	CATSRDTREQYF
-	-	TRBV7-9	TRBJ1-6	TGTGCCAGCAGCTTAGTGGGGGATTCACCCCTCCACTTT	CASSLVGDSPLHF
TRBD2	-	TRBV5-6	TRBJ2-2	TGTGCCAGCAGCCGTCAGGCGGGAGGGCCCGGGGAGCTGTTTTTT	CASSRQAGGPGELFF
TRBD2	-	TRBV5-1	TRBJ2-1	TGCGCCAGCAGCCCGCGGACTAGCGCGTACAATGAGCAGTTCTTC	CASSPRTSAYNEQFF
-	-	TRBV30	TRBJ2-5	TGTGCCTGGAGTGTAAGGGCCAGCCAAGAGACCCAGTACTTC	CAWSVRASQETQYF
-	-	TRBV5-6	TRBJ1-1	TGTGCCAGCAGCTTGGTTTCGGGCGGGGACACTGAAGCTTTCTTT	CASSLVSGGDTEAFF
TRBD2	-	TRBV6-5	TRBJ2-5	TGTGCCAGCAGTTTATTCGGGGGAGGGCCCGGGGAGACCCAGTACTTC	CASSLFGGGPGETQYF
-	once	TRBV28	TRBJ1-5	TGTGCCAGCAGTTGGACAGACAATCAGCCCCAGCATTTT	CASSWTDNQPQHF
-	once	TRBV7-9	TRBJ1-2	TGTGCCAGCAGCTCGAGAAACGTAGGGAATCATGGCTACACCTTC	CASSSRNVGNHGYTF
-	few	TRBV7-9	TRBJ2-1	TGTGCCAGCAGCCCCTCGGGCAGGGGTGAGCAGTTCTTC	CASSPSGRGEQFF
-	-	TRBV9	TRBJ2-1	TGTGCCAGCAGCTCTCGGGGGGCGGGAATCGTTGGCAATGAGCAGTTCTTC	CASSSRGAGIVGNEQFF
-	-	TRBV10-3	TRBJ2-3	TGTGCCATCAGTCAGCCCAGCACAGATACGCAGTATTTT	CAISQPSTDTQYF
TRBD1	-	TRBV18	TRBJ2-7	TGTGCCAGCTCACCACCGGTACAGGGGGCAGGCGAGCAGTACTTC	CASSPPVQGAGEQYF
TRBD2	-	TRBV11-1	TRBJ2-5	TGTGCCAGCAGCTTAGGTCGACTAGCCCTAAAGACCCAGTACTTC	CASSLGRLALKTQYF
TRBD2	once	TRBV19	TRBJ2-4	TGTGCCAGTAGTGTTGGACTAGCGGGACTTCCCAAAAACATTCAGTACTTC	CASSVGLAGLPKNIQYF
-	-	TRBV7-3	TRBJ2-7	TGTGCCAGCAGCTTAGCAGAGACTGGGCCCTACGAGCAGTACTTC	CASSLAETGPYEQYF
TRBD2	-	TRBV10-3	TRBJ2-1	TGTGCCATCAGTGAGTCCTACGGACTAGCGGGACACTACAATGAGCAGTTCTTC	CAISESYGLAGHYNEQFF
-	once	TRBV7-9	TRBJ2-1	TGTGCCAGCAGCTTACCGCCGTATGAGCAGTTCTTC	CASSLPPYEQFF
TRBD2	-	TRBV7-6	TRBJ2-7	TGTGCCAGCAGCTCGTCAAGCGGGAGCTCCTACGAGCAGTACTTC	CASSSSSGSSYEQYF
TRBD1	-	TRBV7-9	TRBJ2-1	TGTGCCAGCAGCCCAGGGGGCGGGACGGCCTACAATGAGCAGTTCTTC	CASSPGGGTAYNEQFF
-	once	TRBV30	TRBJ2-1	TGTGCCTGGACCACGCCTAGAAATGAGCAGTTCTTC	CAWTTPRNEQFF
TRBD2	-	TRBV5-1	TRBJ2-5	TGCGCCAGCAGTTTTAACCTAGCGGCCCAAGAGACCCAGTACTTC	CASSFNLAAQETQYF
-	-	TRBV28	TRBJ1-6	TGTGCCAGCAACCTAAGGCTGGGGGAGTATAATTCACCCCTCCACTTT	CASNLRLGEYNSPLHF
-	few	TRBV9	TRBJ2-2	TGTGCCAGCAGCATAGGACTAAACACCGGGGAGCTGTTTTTT	CASSIGLNTGELFF
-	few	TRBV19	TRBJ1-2	TGTGCCAGTGGGGGGGGCCTTAACTATGGCTACACCTTC	CASGGGLNYGYTF
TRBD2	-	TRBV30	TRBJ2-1	TGTGCCTGGAGTGGGACGACTAGCGGGAGGGCTCGTAGGGCTGACAATGAGCAGTTCTTC	CAWSGTTSGRARRADNEQFF
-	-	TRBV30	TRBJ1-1	TGTGCCTGGAGTCCCTTCGTTGAAGCTTTCTTT	CAWSPFVEAFF
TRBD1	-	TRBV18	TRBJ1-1	TGTGCCAGCTCACCAAACGGACAGGGCATTAACACTGAAGCTTTCTTT	CASSPNGQGINTEAFF
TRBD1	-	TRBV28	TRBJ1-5	TGTGCCAGCAGTTGGGGACAGGGCAATCAGCCCCAGCATTTT	CASSWGQGNQPQHF
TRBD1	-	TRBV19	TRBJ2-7	TGTGCCAGTAGCTCGGCAGGGGGCTTGGGCTACGAGCAGTACTTC	CASSSAGGLGYEQYF
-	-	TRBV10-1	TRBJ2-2	TGCGCCAGCAGTGAGGTGGTCCCCGGGGAGCTGTTTTTT	CASSEVVPGELFF
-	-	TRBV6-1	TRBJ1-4	TGTGCCAGCGGACAGAGAACTAATGAAAAACTGTTTTTT	CASGQRTNEKLFF
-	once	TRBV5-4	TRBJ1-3	TGTGCCAGCAGCTTGGCCGGCGGCAGCTTCTCTGGAAACACCATATATTTT	CASSLAGGSFSGNTIYF
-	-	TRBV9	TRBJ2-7	TGTGCCAGCAGCGTAGGGGGGACCTACGAGCAGTACTTC	CASSVGGTYEQYF
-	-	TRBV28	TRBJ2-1	TGTGCCAGCAGCGGCGGGGCCCGAGGTGAGCAGTTCTTC	CASSGGARGEQFF